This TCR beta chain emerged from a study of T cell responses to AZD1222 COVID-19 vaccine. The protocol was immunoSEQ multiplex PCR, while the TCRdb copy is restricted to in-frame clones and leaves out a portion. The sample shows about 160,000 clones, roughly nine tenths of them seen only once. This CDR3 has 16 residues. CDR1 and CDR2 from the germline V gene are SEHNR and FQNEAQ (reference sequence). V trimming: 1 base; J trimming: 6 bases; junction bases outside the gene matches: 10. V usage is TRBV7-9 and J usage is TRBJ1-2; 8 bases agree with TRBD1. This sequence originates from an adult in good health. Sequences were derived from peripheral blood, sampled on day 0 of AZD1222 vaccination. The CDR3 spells CASSLDSVRGRDGYTF. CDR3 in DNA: TGTGCCAGCAGCTTAGATAGTGTCAGGGGGCGAGATGGCTACACCTTC.